Following are 8 T cell receptor beta chains from one sample sequenced in a study of vaccination effects on CD4 cells after COVID-19. The method was immunoSEQ multiplex PCR; TCRdb's version includes in-frame clones alone and lacks a portion of them. The table has about 79,000 clones, around 76% seen once. The antigens of these receptors remain unknown. Before sequencing took place, the ViraFEST assay used viral peptide pools to expand antigen-specific CD4+ T cells. Following culture for more than 9 days, CD4+ T cells were isolated. The sample in question was CD4+ T cells from PBMCs cultured with HCoV-229E spike peptides, obtained before COVID-19 vaccination. These receptors all stem from a human donor who received a COVID-19 vaccine.

This sequence joins TRBV12-5 and TRBJ1-5; D might be TRBD1 (6 bases). Trimming took off 2 bases at V and 3 bases at J, with 17 bases between the two ends. The length of the CDR3 is 17 residues. From germline, CDR1 is LGHNT and CDR2 FRNRAP. This CDR3 is CASGLPSDSYDNQPQHF. CDR3 nucleotide sequence: TGTGCTAGTGGTTTGCCTTCGGACAGTTATGACAATCAGCCCCAGCATTTT.

A few counts support this clone. The chain uses TRBV11-2 and TRBJ1-6; 9 bases are shared with TRBD1. Germline trimming cut 5 bases from V and 7 bases from J; bases unmatched to any gene: 9. This CDR3 region has 16 residues. CDR1 and CDR2 (germline): SGHAT, FQNNGV. CDR3 DNA sequence: TGTGCCAGCAGCCCGCCGAGGACAGGGGACAATTCACCCCTCCACTTT. The encoded protein is CASSPPRTGDNSPLHF. The entire variable domain, with the rest obtained from reference TRBV11-2 and TRBJ1-6, is as follows: EAGVAQSPRYKIIEKRQSVAFWCNPISGHATLYWYQQILGQGPKLLIQFQNNGVVDDSQLPKDRFSAERLKGVDSTLKIQPAKLEDSAVYLCASSPPRTGDNSPLHFGNGTRLTVT.

Here the CDR3 reads CASSSQGNTEAFF. The CDR3 DNA is TGTGCCAGCAGCTCACAGGGGAACACTGAAGCTTTCTTT. This sequence joins TRBV7-2 and TRBJ1-1, with D maybe TRBD1 (6 bases). The CDR3 consists of 13 residues. Germline-derived CDR1 and CDR2 are SGHTA and FQGNSA. Trimming cost V 4 bases and J 1 base, with 7 bases left between them.

The CDR3 DNA reads as TGCGCCAGCAGCCAACAGGGTGGTGTTAATGAAAAACTGTTTTTT. Protein product: CASSQQGGVNEKLFF. This chain links TRBV4-3 with TRBJ1-4; TRBD1 is a possible D gene (5 bases). The CDR3 spans 15 residues. Germline CDR1 is LGHNA and CDR2 is YSLEER. Trimming removed 2 bases from V and 4 bases from J, with 11 bases in between.

The chain uses TRBV7-3 and TRBJ2-2, with D uncertain. The CDR3 is made up of 13 amino acids. Germline-derived CDR1 and CDR2 are SGHTA and FQGTGA. Deletions cut 4 bases from V and 6 bases from J, with 9 bases between. In DNA, the CDR3 is TGTGCCAGCAGCTCCCGGACCCCCGGGGAGCTGTTTTTT. As protein: CASSSRTPGELFF. Filled out from reference TRBV7-3 and TRBJ2-2, the complete variable domain reads GAGVSQTPSNKVTEKGKYVELRCDPISGHTALYWYRQSLGQGPEFLIYFQGTGAADDSGLPNDRFFAVRPEGSVSTLKIQRTERGDSAVYLCASSSRTPGELFFGEGSRLTVL.

V gene TRBV4-3 combines with J gene TRBJ2-5; the match to TRBD2 covers 7 bases. CDR3 size: 17 residues. V dropped 4 bases and J dropped 5; count of bases not matched to a gene: 16. Germline V gene sequence: CDR1 LGHNA, CDR2 YSLEER. The CDR3 region is CASSLSPGTGAGETQYF. For the CDR3, the DNA is TGCGCCAGCAGCCTCAGCCCAGGAACAGGAGCGGGGGAGACCCAGTACTTC.

The chain joins TRBV19 to TRBJ2-1, with D perhaps given as TRBD1 or TRBD2 (6 bases each). The CDR3 covers 14 residues. CDR1 and CDR2 (germline): LNHDA, SQIVND (reference sequence). The V end lost 3 bases, the J end lost 10 bases, and 16 bases lay between the germline ends. CDR3 DNA: TGTGCCAGTAGTATTCGGGGGCTATTCAGCGAGCAGTTCTTC. It yields the protein CASSIRGLFSEQFF.

This clone was picked up one time. V is TRBV6-5 and J is TRBJ1-3; no clear D gene. V lost 6 bases and J lost 2, with 14 bases in between. The CDR3 totals 15 residues. Germline V lookup: CDR1 MNHEY, CDR2 SVGAGI. The DNA of the CDR3 is TGTGCCAGCAGGCGTACCCGGGAGACTGGAAACACCATATATTTT. Encoded protein: CASRRTRETGNTIYF.